This T cell receptor (beta chain) was sequenced for a study of identical twins. TCRdb passed the 5' RACE reads through MiXCR, listing each CDR3 protein once. There are 200,000 to 250,000 distinct CDR3 sequences in the sample; 7% occur only once, and roughly 3.4% lies in the top ten. CDR3 size: 14 residues. The V end lost 4 bases, the J end lost 0 bases, and 12 bases lay between the germline ends. Germline-derived CDR1 and CDR2 are DFQATT and SNEGSKA (reference sequence). These data were also filed under a second study, of yellow fever vaccine responses in identical twins.

This clonotype originated in a young woman in good health. Sequenced sample: memory (CD45RO+) T cells sorted from blood. The chain couples TRBV20-1 to TRBJ2-5; possibly TRBD2 for D (7 bases). In nucleotides, the CDR3 is TGCAGTGCTAAAAGGGGGGGCCACCAAGAGACCCAGTACTTC. Protein sequence: CSAKRGGHQETQYF.